These T cell receptor beta chains were read from a single sample in a study of blood T cells in healthy people across ages. Via MiXCR, TCRdb re-called the 5' RACE reads, giving one row per CDR3 protein. The sample lists roughly 1.5 million distinct CDR3 sequences; approximately 43% were seen once. The sample comprised blood. The source of these receptors is a woman in her late teens or twenties in good health. Both conserved end residues are part of each CDR3. The order of the fields is clone size, J gene, V gene, D gene, CDR3 length, CDR3 protein, CDR3 DNA. A D gene is named only where the DNA matches it firmly. The size field is filled for only some rows; it gives once, few, many or a size class.

clone size: few
J gene: TRBJ2-3
V gene: TRBV20-1
D gene: TRBD1
CDR3 length: 14
CDR3 protein: CSASSTGTTDTQYF
CDR3 DNA: TGCAGTGCTAGCTCGACAGGGACCACAGATACGCAGTATTTT

clone size: few
J gene: TRBJ2-1
V gene: TRBV4-3
D gene: -
CDR3 length: 15
CDR3 protein: CASSQVQTSGNEQFF
CDR3 DNA: TGCGCCAGCAGCCAAGTACAGACCAGCGGCAATGAGCAGTTCTTC

clone size: few
J gene: TRBJ2-1
V gene: TRBV24-1
D gene: -
CDR3 length: 15
CDR3 protein: CATSGASATYNEQFF
CDR3 DNA: TGTGCCACCAGTGGGGCTAGCGCCACCTACAATGAGCAGTTCTTC

clone size: -
J gene: TRBJ1-2
V gene: TRBV28
D gene: TRBD1
CDR3 length: 14
CDR3 protein: CASSFEGARFGYTF
CDR3 DNA: TGTGCCAGCAGTTTTGAGGGGGCGCGTTTCGGCTACACCTTC

clone size: -
J gene: TRBJ1-5
V gene: TRBV21-1
D gene: -
CDR3 length: 20
CDR3 protein: CASSKDPSGGATDSNQPQHF
CDR3 DNA: TGTGCCAGCAGCAAAGACCCCTCGGGGGGCGCGACTGATAGCAATCAGCCCCAGCATTTT

clone size: -
J gene: TRBJ2-2
V gene: TRBV30
D gene: -
CDR3 length: 16
CDR3 protein: CAYLRQALTNTGELFF
CDR3 DNA: TGTGCCTACCTACGACAGGCCCTTACGAACACCGGGGAGCTGTTTTTT

clone size: -
J gene: TRBJ2-7
V gene: TRBV29-1
D gene: -
CDR3 length: 12
CDR3 protein: CSVEDWRYEQYF
CDR3 DNA: TGCAGCGTTGAAGATTGGCGGTACGAGCAGTACTTC

clone size: -
J gene: TRBJ2-1
V gene: TRBV9
D gene: -
CDR3 length: 14
CDR3 protein: CASSSPTGSEQQFF
CDR3 DNA: TGTGCCAGCAGCTCCCCGACAGGCTCGGAGCAGCAGTTCTTC

clone size: -
J gene: TRBJ2-1
V gene: TRBV20-1
D gene: -
CDR3 length: 22
CDR3 protein: CSARDLLGVAERGLSSYNEQFF
CDR3 DNA: TGCAGTGCTAGAGATCTCCTTGGAGTAGCGGAACGGGGATTAAGCTCCTACAATGAGCAGTTCTTC

clone size: -
J gene: TRBJ1-1
V gene: TRBV3-1
D gene: -
CDR3 length: 15
CDR3 protein: CASSQPWGENTEAFF
CDR3 DNA: TGTGCCAGCAGCCAACCTTGGGGAGAGAACACTGAAGCTTTCTTT

clone size: -
J gene: TRBJ2-1
V gene: TRBV20-1
D gene: -
CDR3 length: 11
CDR3 protein: CGASAYNEQFF
CDR3 DNA: TGCGGTGCTAGTGCCTACAATGAGCAGTTCTTC

clone size: -
J gene: TRBJ2-3
V gene: TRBV10-3
D gene: -
CDR3 length: 14
CDR3 protein: CAISGRPLGDTQYF
CDR3 DNA: TGTGCCATCAGTGGTAGGCCCCTCGGGGATACGCAGTATTTT

clone size: many
J gene: TRBJ1-1
V gene: TRBV5-1
D gene: -
CDR3 length: 13
CDR3 protein: CASAYGADTEAFF
CDR3 DNA: TGCGCCAGCGCATATGGGGCCGACACTGAAGCTTTCTTT

clone size: -
J gene: TRBJ2-7
V gene: TRBV4-3
D gene: -
CDR3 length: 15
CDR3 protein: CASSQELHGGSEQYF
CDR3 DNA: TGCGCCAGCAGCCAAGAATTGCACGGCGGCAGCGAGCAGTACTTC

clone size: -
J gene: TRBJ2-3
V gene: TRBV29-1
D gene: -
CDR3 length: 13
CDR3 protein: CSGGAGTTDTQYF
CDR3 DNA: TGCAGCGGGGGGGCAGGGACCACAGATACGCAGTATTTT

clone size: -
J gene: TRBJ2-3
V gene: TRBV6-2/TRBV6-3
D gene: TRBD1
CDR3 length: 16
CDR3 protein: CAGSYDGTGVTDTQYF
CDR3 DNA: TGTGCCGGCAGTTACGACGGGACAGGGGTAACAGATACGCAGTATTTT

clone size: few
J gene: TRBJ2-1
V gene: TRBV20-1
D gene: -
CDR3 length: 12
CDR3 protein: CSARERDFEQFF
CDR3 DNA: TGCAGTGCTAGAGAGCGGGACTTTGAGCAGTTCTTC

clone size: -
J gene: TRBJ2-7
V gene: TRBV4-3
D gene: TRBD2
CDR3 length: 20
CDR3 protein: CASSHRVTSGGDTYSYEQYF
CDR3 DNA: TGCGCCAGCAGCCATCGCGTGACTAGCGGGGGGGACACTTACTCCTACGAGCAGTACTTC

clone size: -
J gene: TRBJ2-1
V gene: TRBV20-1
D gene: -
CDR3 length: 14
CDR3 protein: CSASRGDRGNEQFF
CDR3 DNA: TGCAGTGCTAGCAGGGGGGATAGGGGTAATGAGCAGTTCTTC

clone size: -
J gene: TRBJ2-5
V gene: TRBV2
D gene: -
CDR3 length: 13
CDR3 protein: CASSTTLRGTQYF
CDR3 DNA: TGTGCCAGCAGTACCACCCTGCGCGGGACCCAGTACTTC

clone size: -
J gene: TRBJ1-1
V gene: TRBV5-1
D gene: -
CDR3 length: 14
CDR3 protein: CASSLGEVGTEAFF
CDR3 DNA: TGCGCCAGCAGCTTGGGTGAGGTGGGCACTGAAGCTTTCTTT

clone size: -
J gene: TRBJ1-1
V gene: TRBV29-1
D gene: -
CDR3 length: 11
CDR3 protein: CSGSRGPEAFF
CDR3 DNA: TGCAGCGGGTCAAGAGGCCCTGAAGCTTTCTTT